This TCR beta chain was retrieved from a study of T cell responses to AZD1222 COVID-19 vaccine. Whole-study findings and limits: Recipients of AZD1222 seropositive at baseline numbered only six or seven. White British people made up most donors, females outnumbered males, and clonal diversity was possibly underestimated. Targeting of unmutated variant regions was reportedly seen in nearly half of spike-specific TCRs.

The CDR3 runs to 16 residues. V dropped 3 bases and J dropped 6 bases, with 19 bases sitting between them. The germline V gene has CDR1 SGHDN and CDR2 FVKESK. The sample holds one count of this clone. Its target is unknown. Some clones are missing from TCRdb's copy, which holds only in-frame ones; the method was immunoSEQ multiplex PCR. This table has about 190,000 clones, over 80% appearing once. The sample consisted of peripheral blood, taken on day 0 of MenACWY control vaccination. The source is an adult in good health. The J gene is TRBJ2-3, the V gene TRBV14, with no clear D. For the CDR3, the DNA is TGTGCCAGCAGCCACCTGTCGCGGCGTCCAACGGATACGCAGTATTTT. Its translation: CASSHLSRRPTDTQYF.